This T cell receptor beta chain was identified in a study of response to subunit inactivated influenza vaccine. Trimming cost V 3 bases and J 5 bases; bases outside gene matches: 7. This CDR3 contains 14 residues. The germline V gene has CDR1 SQVTM and CDR2 ANQGSEA. General study findings and limits: The authors suggested that every seasonal influenza vaccination recruits few new T cells.

On this clonotype itself: Antigen: not known.

In TCRdb, the RT-PCR reads were re-called with MiXCR into one record per CDR3 protein. The sample carries about 800,000 distinct CDR3 sequences, 21% recorded once. This TCR was recovered from a man between 50 and 59 years old who received an inactivated influenza vaccine. Here the sequenced sample was PBMCs from blood, taken less than 6 days after vaccination. The chain couples TRBV29-1 to TRBJ1-1, with 9 bases identical to TRBD1. The CDR3 loop is CSVDPTGGGTEAFF. CDR3 nucleotide sequence: TGCAGCGTTGACCCAACAGGGGGCGGAACTGAAGCTTTCTTT.